This is a list of T cell receptor beta chains from one sample in a study of vaccination and CD4 T cells after COVID-19. These receptors' targets are unknown. TCRdb fed the PCR reads into MiXCR, producing one record per CDR3 protein. Here the sample spans 3,400 or so distinct CDR3 sequences, approximately 38% being singletons. Sequenced sample: CD4+ T cells from blood, cultured in vitro. These receptor sequences come from a human donor who had recovered from COVID-19. The CDR3 runs from the conserved cysteine through the conserved F or W. The order of the fields is clone size, V gene, D gene, J gene, CDR3 protein, CDR3 DNA. The D gene is left open where the match is weak. A clone size is listed for some rows: how often the clone was seen (once, few, many), or a class if it is expanded.

clone size: .
V gene: TRBV20-1
D gene: TRBD2
J gene: TRBJ2-7
CDR3 protein: CSASGLAGGPQYEQYF
CDR3 DNA: TGCAGTGCTTCGGGACTAGCGGGGGGCCCACAATACGAGCAGTACTTC

clone size: .
V gene: TRBV7-9
D gene: TRBD2
J gene: TRBJ2-7
CDR3 protein: CASSLGGAGEGSYEQYF
CDR3 DNA: TGTGCCAGCAGCTTAGGGGGAGCGGGGGAGGGCTCCTACGAGCAGTACTTC

clone size: few
V gene: TRBV20-1
D gene: .
J gene: TRBJ2-7
CDR3 protein: CSARGASKVYEQYF
CDR3 DNA: TGCAGTGCTAGAGGGGCCTCGAAGGTCTACGAGCAGTACTTC

clone size: .
V gene: TRBV11-2
D gene: .
J gene: TRBJ1-2
CDR3 protein: CASSLGQGTNYGYTF
CDR3 DNA: TGTGCCAGCAGCTTAGGGCAGGGGACTAACTATGGCTACACCTTC

clone size: .
V gene: TRBV7-3
D gene: .
J gene: TRBJ2-2
CDR3 protein: CASSLDSYTGELFF
CDR3 DNA: TGTGCCAGCAGCTTGGACAGTTACACCGGGGAGCTGTTTTTT

clone size: few
V gene: TRBV7-3
D gene: .
J gene: TRBJ2-5
CDR3 protein: CASSMGLQETQYF
CDR3 DNA: TGTGCCAGCAGCATGGGACTTCAAGAGACCCAGTACTTC

clone size: few
V gene: TRBV10-2
D gene: .
J gene: TRBJ1-5
CDR3 protein: CASGGQINQPQHF
CDR3 DNA: TGCGCCAGCGGCGGGCAGATCAATCAGCCCCAGCATTTT

clone size: few
V gene: TRBV20-1
D gene: .
J gene: TRBJ1-1
CDR3 protein: CSARKGTLNTEAFF
CDR3 DNA: TGCAGTGCTAGAAAGGGGACACTGAACACTGAAGCTTTCTTT

clone size: few
V gene: TRBV30
D gene: .
J gene: TRBJ2-5
CDR3 protein: CAWGGLGTQYF
CDR3 DNA: TGTGCCTGGGGGGGGCTCGGGACCCAGTACTTC

clone size: .
V gene: TRBV12-3/TRBV12-4
D gene: .
J gene: TRBJ1-2
CDR3 protein: CASIDPRASEGYTF
CDR3 DNA: TGTGCCAGCATTGACCCCCGGGCCTCAGAGGGCTACACCTTC

clone size: large
V gene: TRBV2
D gene: TRBD1
J gene: TRBJ1-6
CDR3 protein: CASRLGTENWSLHF
CDR3 DNA: TGTGCCAGCAGACTCGGGACAGAGAATTGGTCCCTCCACTTT

clone size: few
V gene: TRBV5-6
D gene: TRBD2
J gene: TRBJ2-5
CDR3 protein: CASSLLAGVQETQYF
CDR3 DNA: TGTGCCAGCAGCTTGCTAGCGGGGGTCCAAGAGACCCAGTACTTC

clone size: few
V gene: TRBV12-3/TRBV12-4
D gene: .
J gene: TRBJ1-2
CDR3 protein: CASSLATLRDPGGYGYTF
CDR3 DNA: TGTGCCAGCAGTTTAGCAACCCTCCGGGACCCCGGAGGCTATGGCTACACCTTC

clone size: few
V gene: TRBV10-3
D gene: .
J gene: TRBJ2-6
CDR3 protein: CANPGLKPPHVSGANVLTF
CDR3 DNA: TGTGCCAACCCGGGACTCAAACCGCCCCATGTCTCTGGGGCCAACGTCCTGACTTTC

clone size: .
V gene: TRBV5-6
D gene: .
J gene: TRBJ1-3
CDR3 protein: CASSLRANSGNTIYF
CDR3 DNA: TGTGCCAGCAGCTTGCGCGCCAACTCTGGAAACACCATATATTTT

clone size: medium-sized
V gene: TRBV5-1
D gene: .
J gene: TRBJ1-1
CDR3 protein: CASSLDQDAEAFF
CDR3 DNA: TGCGCCAGCAGCTTGGACCAGGACGCTGAAGCTTTCTTT

clone size: large
V gene: TRBV6-1
D gene: TRBD1
J gene: TRBJ1-1
CDR3 protein: CASRRGTAEAFF
CDR3 DNA: TGTGCCAGCAGACGGGGGACAGCTGAAGCTTTCTTT

clone size: .
V gene: TRBV6-1
D gene: .
J gene: TRBJ2-5
CDR3 protein: CASSRLVGETQYF
CDR3 DNA: TGTGCCAGCAGCCGACTAGTGGGGGAGACCCAGTACTTC

clone size: few
V gene: TRBV7-9
D gene: .
J gene: TRBJ2-1
CDR3 protein: CASSLGAGNSYNEQFF
CDR3 DNA: TGTGCCAGCAGCTTAGGGGCGGGGAACTCCTACAATGAGCAGTTCTTC

clone size: .
V gene: TRBV2
D gene: .
J gene: TRBJ2-7
CDR3 protein: CASSEAREQYF
CDR3 DNA: TGTGCCAGCAGTGAAGCGCGGGAGCAGTACTTC

clone size: medium-sized
V gene: TRBV6-2/TRBV6-3
D gene: TRBD2
J gene: TRBJ2-3
CDR3 protein: CASSPIRLAGTDTQYF
CDR3 DNA: TGTGCCAGCAGTCCAATCCGACTAGCGGGGACAGATACGCAGTATTTT

clone size: .
V gene: TRBV12-5
D gene: .
J gene: TRBJ1-2
CDR3 protein: CASAPDSLYGYTF
CDR3 DNA: TGTGCTAGTGCCCCGGACAGTCTCTATGGCTACACCTTC

clone size: .
V gene: TRBV5-1
D gene: TRBD2
J gene: TRBJ2-5
CDR3 protein: CASDRTSGGLQETQYF
CDR3 DNA: TGCGCCAGCGATCGGACTAGCGGGGGACTTCAAGAGACCCAGTACTTC

clone size: few
V gene: TRBV20-1
D gene: .
J gene: TRBJ1-2
CDR3 protein: CSAREGGADGYTF
CDR3 DNA: TGCAGTGCTAGAGAGGGGGGCGCAGATGGCTACACCTTC

clone size: .
V gene: TRBV20-1
D gene: TRBD1
J gene: TRBJ2-7
CDR3 protein: CSAMDRDLRPVYEQYF
CDR3 DNA: TGCAGTGCTATGGACAGGGACCTGCGTCCGGTCTACGAGCAGTACTTC

clone size: medium-sized
V gene: TRBV12-3/TRBV12-4
D gene: TRBD1
J gene: TRBJ1-2
CDR3 protein: CASSFGTGVNGYTF
CDR3 DNA: TGTGCCAGCAGTTTCGGGACAGGGGTAAATGGCTACACCTTC